This paragraph covers one TCR beta chain sequence. Together with a sample-barcoded 5' primer, a J-beta primer mix was included in a second PCR lasting about 7 to 11 cycles. Each CDR3 protein is one row after TCRdb ran MiXCR on the 5' RACE reads. The table has hundreds of thousands of distinct CDR3 sequences, less than 40% seen once. This CDR3 comprises 13 residues. Germline CDR1 SGHTA, CDR2 FQGNSA. V lost 3 bases, J lost 6 bases, and 1 base stayed unmatched. The record originates from a study of blood T cells in healthy people across ages. The sequence was obtained from a woman aged 80 or over in good health. Sample: blood. The chain combines TRBV7-2 with TRBJ2-7, with 11 bases matching TRBD2. The CDR3, as DNA: TGTGCCAGCAGCTTTACTAGCGGGAGCGAGCAGTACTTC. It yields the protein CASSFTSGSEQYF.